These 7 T cell receptor beta chains were sequenced from one sample in a study of metastatic and nonmetastatic thyroid tumors. TCRdb called clones again from the PCR reads with MiXCR. The sample has tens of thousands of clones, 12% seen once. Before thyroid surgery, none of the patients had received any treatment. The source material was blood. These receptors were collected from a male donor with papillary thyroid cancer or a benign thyroid nodule (not recorded which). Some clones in this sample may be carry-over from other donors' samples.

Within the sample, this clone is medium-sized. The chain recombines TRBV6-2 or TRBV6-3 with TRBJ2-7; D unclear. V was trimmed by 6 bases and J by 2 bases, leaving 11 bases between them. Per the germline V gene, CDR1 is MNHEY and CDR2 is SVGEGT. CDR3 length equals 13 residues. The CDR3 loop reads CASRLPSTYEQYF. The CDR3 nucleotides read TGTGCCAGCAGATTGCCAAGCACCTACGAGCAGTACTTC.

This clone was seen repeatedly, ten times or more. Distinct nucleotide sequences in the sample also encode this CDR3. The chain couples TRBV20-1 to TRBJ1-1, with D perhaps TRBD1 (5 bases). Per germline, CDR1 DFQATT and CDR2 SNEGSKA (reference sequence). V gave up 2 bases and J gave up 4 bases, with 11 bases separating them. The CDR3 is 13 residues long. The CDR3 DNA reads TGCAGTGCTAGACCTAAGGGGATCACTGAAGCTTTCTTT. Translated, it gives CSARPKGITEAFF.

This clone occurred many times. This chain connects TRBV9 to TRBJ2-1; 10 bases match TRBD2. Germline assignment: CDR1 SGDLS and CDR2 YYNGEE. The CDR3 loop spans 15 amino acids. Germline trimming cut 3 bases from V and 2 bases from J; bases unmatched to any gene: 2. This CDR3 is CASSEGLATYNEQFF. For the CDR3, the DNA is TGTGCCAGCAGCGAGGGACTAGCGACCTACAATGAGCAGTTCTTC.

This clone was counted between two and nine times. This may come from a read error, since a much larger clone is one base off. V is TRBV11-2 and J is TRBJ2-1, with 8 nucleotides matching TRBD2. Losses at the gene ends were 2 bases for V and 9 bases for J; bases not matched to a gene: 6. Germline CDR1 SGHAT, CDR2 FQNNGV. This CDR3 comprises 14 residues. As DNA, the CDR3 is TGTGCCAGCAGCTTATCAGGACTAGCAGGTGAGCAGTTCTTC. Its protein is CASSLSGLAGEQFF.

This clone was seen at least ten times. The rearrangement uses TRBV6-5 and TRBJ2-3, with D possibly matching TRBD1 (6 bases). Germline V gene data show CDR1 as MNHEY and CDR2 as SVGAGI. CDR3 length equals 14 residues. Trimming shortened V by 2 bases and J by 7 bases, and 13 bases separated the two germline ends. The CDR3 protein is CASSYTGSSYTQYF. CDR3 DNA sequence: TGTGCCAGCAGTTACACAGGGTCTAGCTATACGCAGTATTTT.

This clone came up many times. This sequence joins TRBV9 and TRBJ1-2, with 11 nucleotides matching TRBD1. CDR1 SGDLS and CDR2 YYNGEE come from the germline V gene. The V gene end was trimmed by 4 bases and the J gene end by 0 bases; junction bases not matched to a gene: 8. This CDR3 is 17 amino acids long. The CDR3 DNA follows: TGTGCCAGCAGCTCCCGGGACAGGGGGGATTCTAACTATGGCTACACCTTC. The encoded protein is CASSSRDRGDSNYGYTF.

A remark on this clone: This sequence may be a read error, since a much larger clone differs from it by one base. V usage is TRBV2 and J usage is TRBJ2-5, with D tentatively TRBD2 (6 bases). Germline V gene lookup returns CDR1 SNHLY and CDR2 FYNNEI. V lost 9 bases, J lost 2 bases, and 13 bases lay in between. This CDR3 region has 13 residues. CDR3 bases: TGTGCCAGGCTCCCTCTAGCGCAAGAGACCCAGTACTTC. Its translation: CARLPLAQETQYF.